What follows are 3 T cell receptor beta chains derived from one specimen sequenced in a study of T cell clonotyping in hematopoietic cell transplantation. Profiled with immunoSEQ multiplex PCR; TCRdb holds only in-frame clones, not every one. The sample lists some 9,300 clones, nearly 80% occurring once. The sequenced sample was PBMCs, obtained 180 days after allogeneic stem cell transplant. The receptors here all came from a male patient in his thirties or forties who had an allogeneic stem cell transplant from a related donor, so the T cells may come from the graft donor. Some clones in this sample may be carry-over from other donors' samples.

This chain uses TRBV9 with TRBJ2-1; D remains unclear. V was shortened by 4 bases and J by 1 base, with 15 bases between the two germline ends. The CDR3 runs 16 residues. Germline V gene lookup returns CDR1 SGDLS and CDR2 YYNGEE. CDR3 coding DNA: TGTGCCAGCAGCCCCGGTGGGGTTACTTCCTACAATGAGCAGTTCTTC. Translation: CASSPGGVTSYNEQFF.

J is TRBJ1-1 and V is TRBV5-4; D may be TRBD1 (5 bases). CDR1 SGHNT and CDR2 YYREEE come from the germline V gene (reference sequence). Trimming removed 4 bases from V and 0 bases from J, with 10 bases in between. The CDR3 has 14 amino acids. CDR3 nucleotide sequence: TGTGCCAGCAGCCTTTTGGGGCTGAACACTGAAGCTTTCTTT. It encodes CASSLLGLNTEAFF. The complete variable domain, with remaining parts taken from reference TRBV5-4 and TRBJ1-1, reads ETGVTQSPTHLIKTRGQQVTLRCSSQSGHNTVSWYQQALGQGPQFIFQYYREEENGRGNFPPRFSGLQFPNYSSELNVNALELDDSALYLCASSLLGLNTEAFFGQGTRLTVV.

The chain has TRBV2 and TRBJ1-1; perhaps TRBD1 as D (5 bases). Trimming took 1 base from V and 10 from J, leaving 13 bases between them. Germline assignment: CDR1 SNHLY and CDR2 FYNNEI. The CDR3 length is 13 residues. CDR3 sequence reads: CASSEGPNGGAFF. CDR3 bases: TGTGCCAGCAGTGAAGGTCCCAACGGGGGAGCTTTCTTT.